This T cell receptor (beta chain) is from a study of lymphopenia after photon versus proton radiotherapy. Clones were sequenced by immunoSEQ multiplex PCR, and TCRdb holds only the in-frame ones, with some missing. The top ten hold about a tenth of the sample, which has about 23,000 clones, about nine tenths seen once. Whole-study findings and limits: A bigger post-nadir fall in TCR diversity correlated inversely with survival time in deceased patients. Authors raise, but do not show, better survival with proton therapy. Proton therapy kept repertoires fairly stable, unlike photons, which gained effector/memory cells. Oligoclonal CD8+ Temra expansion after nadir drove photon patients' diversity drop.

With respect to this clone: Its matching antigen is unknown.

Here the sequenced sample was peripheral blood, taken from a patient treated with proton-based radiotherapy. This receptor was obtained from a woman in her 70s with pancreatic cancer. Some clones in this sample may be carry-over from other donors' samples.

The CDR3: CASRQMEGLDTQYF. The CDR3 bases are TGCGCCAGCCGACAAATGGAGGGTTTAGATACGCAGTATTTT. The chain carries TRBV5-1 and TRBJ2-3; maybe TRBD2 (6 bases). The CDR3 consists of 14 residues. The V end lost 7 bases, the J end lost 5 bases, and 17 bases lay between the germline ends. The germline V gene encodes CDR1 SGHRS and CDR2 YFSETQ.